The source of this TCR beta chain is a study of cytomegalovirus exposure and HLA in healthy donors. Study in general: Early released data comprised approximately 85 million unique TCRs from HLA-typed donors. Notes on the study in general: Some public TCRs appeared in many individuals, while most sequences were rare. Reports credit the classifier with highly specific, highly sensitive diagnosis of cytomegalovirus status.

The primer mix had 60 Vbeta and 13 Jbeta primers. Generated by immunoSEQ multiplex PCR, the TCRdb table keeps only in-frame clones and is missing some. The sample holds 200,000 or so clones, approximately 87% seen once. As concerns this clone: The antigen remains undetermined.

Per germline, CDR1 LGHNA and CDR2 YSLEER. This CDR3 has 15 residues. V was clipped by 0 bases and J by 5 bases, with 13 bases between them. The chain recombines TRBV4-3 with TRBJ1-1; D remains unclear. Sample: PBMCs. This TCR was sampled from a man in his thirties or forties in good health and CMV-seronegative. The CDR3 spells CASSQDPGRRTEAFF. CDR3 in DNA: TGCGCCAGCAGCCAAGATCCGGGGAGAAGAACTGAAGCTTTCTTT.